Below, 27 T cell receptor beta chains from the same sample are listed, as sequenced in a study of shared clonotypes between healthy human individuals. TCRdb's copy holds only in-frame clones and misses some; the assay was immunoSEQ multiplex PCR. The sample carries 1.6 million or so clones, approximately 98.5% recorded once. The specimen sequenced was naive CD4+ T cells sorted from blood. Subset described: CD45RA+ positively selected. The receptors derive from a man aged 30 to 45 in good health.

The gene calls are TRBV4-3 and TRBJ1-3; no clear D. The CDR3 has 15 residues. CDR1 is LGHNA and CDR2 is YSLEER in the germline V gene. Trimming pared 0 bases from V and 1 base from J, leaving 7 bases between. This CDR3 is CASSQERASGNTIYF. DNA of the CDR3: TGCGCCAGCAGCCAAGAGAGGGCGTCTGGAAACACCATATATTTT.

This chain joins TRBV7-2 and TRBJ2-5; the match to TRBD1 covers 7 bases. Germline V CDR1 and CDR2: SGHTA, FQGNSA. Unmatched junction bases numbered 11, after V lost 2 bases and J lost 5 bases. This CDR3 is built from 16 residues. For the CDR3, the DNA is TGTGCCAGCAGCTTACCTTTTGACAGGGCGGGTGAGACCCAGTACTTC. Amino acid sequence: CASSLPFDRAGETQYF. Using reference TRBV7-2 and TRBJ2-5 for the parts outside the CDR3, the full variable domain is GAGVSQSPSNKVTEKGKDVELRCDPISGHTALYWYRQSLGQGLEFLIYFQGNSAPDKSGLPSDRFSAERTGGSVSTLTIQRTQQEDSAVYLCASSLPFDRAGETQYFGPGTRLLVL.

CDR3 amino acids: CASSLEIAGAVNTGELFF. The CDR3 DNA is TGTGCCAGCAGCTTAGAGATAGCGGGAGCGGTAAACACCGGGGAGCTGTTTTTT. This chain joins TRBV7-6 and TRBJ2-2; 9 nucleotides match TRBD2. The junction had 8 bases not matched to a gene; V was cut back by 1 base and J by 2 bases. The germline V gene encodes CDR1 SGHVS and CDR2 FNYEAQ. This CDR3 contains 18 residues.

The chain carries TRBV5-1 and TRBJ2-3, with a possible D match to TRBD2 (6 bases). The CDR3 loop spans 15 amino acids. Trimming shortened V by 5 bases and J by 2 bases, and 15 bases separated the two germline ends. CDR1 is SGHRS and CDR2 is YFSETQ in the germline V gene. The CDR3 loop is CASSFLAPITDTQYF. The CDR3 region has the DNA TGCGCCAGCAGTTTCCTAGCGCCCATCACAGATACGCAGTATTTT. Based on the CDR3 plus reference TRBV5-1 and TRBJ2-3, the full variable domain is KAGVTQTPRYLIKTRGQQVTLSCSPISGHRSVSWYQQTPGQGLQFLFEYFSETQRNKGNFPGRFSGRQFSNSRSEMNVSTLELGDSALYLCASSFLAPITDTQYFGPGTRLTVL.

V and J are TRBV7-2 and TRBJ2-5, with TRBD2 matching over 7 bases. Trimming took 4 bases from V and 5 from J; bases not matched to a gene: 10. This CDR3 has 15 amino acids. Per the germline V gene, CDR1 is SGHTA and CDR2 is FQGNSA. CDR3 sequence: CASSSSRRGFETQYF. In DNA form, the CDR3 reads TGTGCCAGCAGCTCTAGTCGGCGGGGGTTTGAGACCCAGTACTTC.

This sequence joins TRBV6-5 and TRBJ2-3, with D perhaps TRBD1 (7 bases). This CDR3 spans 15 amino acids. The ends were cut back, 5 bases at V and 0 bases at J, with 12 bases in the middle. Germline V gene sequence: CDR1 MNHEY, CDR2 SVGAGI. The CDR3 DNA sequence: TGTGCCAGCAGTATGACAGGGACTAGCACAGATACGCAGTATTTT. As protein: CASSMTGTSTDTQYF.

This chain uses TRBV14 with TRBJ2-4, with 10 positions matching TRBD2. Germline V lookup: CDR1 SGHDN, CDR2 FVKESK. With 0 bases clipped from V and 8 bases from J, the junction kept 10 bases outside the gene matches. The CDR3 spans 17 residues. The DNA for the CDR3 is TGTGCCAGCAGCCAAGATCGGTCTAGCGGGAGTGGGGACATTCAGTACTTC. Protein: CASSQDRSSGSGDIQYF. Looking up the rest from reference TRBV14 and TRBJ2-4 gives the full variable domain: EAGVTQFPSHSVIEKGQTVTLRCDPISGHDNLYWYRRVMGKEIKFLLHFVKESKQDESGMPNNRFLAERTGGTYSTLKVQPAELEDSGVYFCASSQDRSSGSGDIQYFGAGTRLSVL.

The V gene is TRBV2, the J gene TRBJ2-7; 9 bases map to TRBD1. In germline, CDR1 is SNHLY, CDR2 FYNNEI. There are 14 residues in the CDR3. V was clipped by 3 bases and J by 3 bases; unmatched bases: 3. The CDR3 loop reads CASSEGGQGYEQYF. CDR3 DNA sequence: TGTGCCAGCAGTGAGGGGGGACAGGGCTACGAGCAGTACTTC.

V usage is TRBV2 and J usage is TRBJ2-1; D is perhaps TRBD2 (5 bases). Looked up from germline, CDR1 is SNHLY and CDR2 is FYNNEI. V was pared by 8 bases and J by 5 bases, with 19 bases between. The CDR3 is 15 residues long. This CDR3 is CASDEAGPPHNEQFF. The CDR3 DNA is TGTGCCAGCGATGAGGCGGGCCCTCCCCACAATGAGCAGTTCTTC.

This clone was recorded a few times. In the same sample, other DNA sequences code for this CDR3. This sequence joins TRBV2 and TRBJ1-5; D is unclear. This CDR3 has 12 amino acids. From germline, CDR1 is SNHLY and CDR2 FYNNEI. V lost 4 bases, J lost 4 bases, and 5 bases lay in between. The CDR3 spells CASSGLNQPQHF. The CDR3 DNA reads as TGTGCCAGCAGTGGTTTGAATCAGCCCCAGCATTTT.

V and J are TRBV18 and TRBJ1-4; D ambiguous. From germline, CDR1 is KGHSH and CDR2 LQKENI. The length of the CDR3 is 15 residues. V lost 6 bases, J lost 0 bases, and 11 bases lay in between. The chain's CDR3 is CASSKGGTTNEKLFF. The CDR3 bases are TGTGCCAGCTCCAAAGGAGGGACAACTAATGAAAAACTGTTTTTT.

The gene calls are TRBV19 and TRBJ1-3, with D hard to call. Germline CDR1 LNHDA, CDR2 SQIVND (reference sequence). The CDR3 sequence is 15 residues long. The V end was cut by 6 bases, the J end by 4 bases, with 16 bases between. The CDR3 region is CASRDRTLEGNTIYF. Here the CDR3 DNA reads TGTGCCAGTAGGGATCGGACTCTGGAAGGAAACACCATATATTTT.

The rearrangement uses TRBV29-1 and TRBJ1-5, with D tentatively TRBD1 (5 bases). The CDR3 covers 14 residues. V was pared by 4 bases and J by 6 bases, with 16 bases between. Germline CDR1 is SQVTM and CDR2 is ANQGSEA. The CDR3 sequence: CSVAGMSGGQPQHF. For the CDR3, the DNA is TGCAGCGTTGCAGGGATGAGTGGGGGTCAGCCCCAGCATTTT. The full variable domain, with the rest looked up from reference TRBV29-1 and TRBJ1-5, is SAVISQKPSRDICQRGTSLTIQCQVDSQVTMMFWYRQQPGQSLTLIATANQGSEATYESGFVIDKFPISRPNLTFSTLTVSNMSPEDSSIYLCSVAGMSGGQPQHFGDGTRLSIL.

The V call is TRBV2, the J call TRBJ2-3; D remains unclear. CDR1 is SNHLY and CDR2 is FYNNEI in the germline V gene. Trimming took 8 bases from V and 4 from J, leaving 16 bases between them. The CDR3 runs 14 residues. This CDR3 is CASSLFATADTQYF. CDR3 DNA: TGTGCCAGCTCACTTTTTGCAACTGCAGATACGCAGTATTTT.

The genes are TRBV14 and TRBJ1-2, with no clear D. This CDR3 region has 13 residues. With 1 base removed from V and 5 bases from J, the gap between germline ends came to 8 bases. The germline gives CDR1 SGHDN, CDR2 FVKESK. CDR3 region: CASSQVPQYGYTF. As DNA, the CDR3 is TGTGCCAGCAGCCAAGTTCCTCAATATGGCTACACCTTC.

The sample holds one count of this clone. The rearrangement links TRBV11-3 to TRBJ2-7; D perhaps matches TRBD1 (6 bases). Germline CDR1 is SGHNT and CDR2 is YENEEA. Between the trimmed V and J ends, which lost 5 bases and 1 base, there was a span of 12 bases. CDR3 length: 14 amino acids. In DNA, the CDR3 is TGTGCCAGCAGCCAACAGGGAGATTCCTACGAGCAGTACTTC. Residues: CASSQQGDSYEQYF.

This chain joins TRBV18 and TRBJ2-2; D ambiguous. The germline gives CDR1 KGHSH, CDR2 LQKENI. The germline V and J ends were trimmed by 3 bases and 1 base, with 12 bases remaining between them. The CDR3 has 16 residues. CDR3 residues: CASSPLKRGNTGELFF. The CDR3 coding sequence is TGTGCCAGCTCACCCCTTAAACGAGGGAACACCGGGGAGCTGTTTTTT. The full variable domain, with the rest looked up from reference TRBV18 and TRBJ2-2, is NAGVMQNPRHLVRRRGQEARLRCSPMKGHSHVYWYRQLPEEGLKFMVYLQKENIIDESGMPKERFSAEFPKEGPSILRIQQVVRGDSAAYFCASSPLKRGNTGELFFGEGSRLTVL.

The chain links TRBV11-2 to TRBJ1-1; D remains unclear. The germline V and J ends were trimmed by 5 bases and 8 bases, with 15 bases remaining between them. CDR3 length: 13 residues. Germline CDR1 SGHAT, CDR2 FQNNGV. CDR3 nucleotide sequence: TGTGCCAGCAGCCCCCTCGGTGTAGCAGAAGCTTTCTTT. The encoded protein is CASSPLGVAEAFF.

The V and J genes are TRBV6-1 and TRBJ2-7; tentatively, D is TRBD1 or TRBD2 (5 bases each). Germline CDR1 reads MNHNS; CDR2 reads SASEGT. The CDR3 runs 13 residues. V lost 2 bases to trimming and J lost 6 bases, with 11 bases between them. The CDR3 sequence: CASSELTGTEQYF. The CDR3 bases are TGTGCCAGCAGTGAACTCACGGGGACCGAGCAGTACTTC.

The table lists this clone with a count of one. The chain carries TRBV5-1 and TRBJ2-3, with 8 bases that match TRBD2. V dropped 4 bases and J dropped 1; count of bases not matched to a gene: 11. The CDR3 length is 17 residues. The germline gives CDR1 SGHRS, CDR2 YFSETQ. The CDR3 here is CASSHGPERGRTDTQYF. As DNA, the CDR3 is TGCGCCAGCAGCCACGGGCCTGAGCGGGGGCGCACAGATACGCAGTATTTT.

This clone was detected only once. This chain uses TRBV27 with TRBJ2-3; 8 positions agree with TRBD2. Per the germline V gene, CDR1 is MNHEY and CDR2 is SMNVEV (reference sequence). The CDR3 sequence is 17 residues long. V was clipped by 2 bases and J by 2 bases; unmatched bases: 9. CDR3 bases: TGTGCCAGCAGTTTAAAGGCCAGCGGGAGCTTCACAGATACGCAGTATTTT. Protein product: CASSLKASGSFTDTQYF.

The V call is TRBV25-1, the J call TRBJ2-2; TRBD2 aligns across 10 bases. This CDR3 spans 13 amino acids. V shed 8 bases and J 8 bases; nucleotides not matched to a gene: 5. Per the germline V gene, CDR1 is MGHDK and CDR2 is SYGVNS. The CDR3 region has the DNA TGTGCCAGCGCTAGCGGGAGCAATGGGGAGCTGTTTTTT. It is translated as CASASGSNGELFF.

The V gene is TRBV18, the J gene TRBJ1-1; weak D call: TRBD1 (5 bases). The CDR3 is 17 residues long. Germline CDR1 reads KGHSH; CDR2 reads LQKENI. V lost 3 bases and J lost 1, with 18 bases in between. CDR3 protein: CASSPTGSGGENTEAFF. DNA of the CDR3: TGTGCCAGCTCACCTACCGGGTCCGGAGGGGAGAACACTGAAGCTTTCTTT.

This chain uses TRBV6-1 with TRBJ2-3, with D possibly being TRBD1 (6 bases). Trimming shortened V by 6 bases and J by 4 bases, and 14 bases separated the two germline ends. The CDR3 has 14 amino acids. Germline V gene sequence: CDR1 MNHNS, CDR2 SASEGT. As DNA, the CDR3 is TGTGCCAGCAGACCGGGACACGGGTCAGATACGCAGTATTTT. Protein product: CASRPGHGSDTQYF.

This chain connects TRBV12-5 to TRBJ2-2; either TRBD1 or TRBD2 may fit D (6 bases each). The germline V and J ends were trimmed by 2 bases and 3 bases, with 13 bases remaining between them. Germline V gene lookup returns CDR1 LGHNT and CDR2 FRNRAP. The CDR3 runs to 16 residues. The CDR3 loop reads CASGLIIGGHTGELFF. The CDR3 DNA sequence: TGTGCTAGTGGTTTGATCATTGGGGGGCACACCGGGGAGCTGTTTTTT.

The chain couples TRBV5-1 to TRBJ1-1; 9 bases match TRBD1. CDR3 length equals 16 residues. The J segment lost 0 bases and the V segment lost 4 bases, leaving 7 bases of the junction unmatched. Germline V gene data show CDR1 as SGHRS and CDR2 as YFSETQ. For the CDR3, the DNA is TGCGCCAGCAGCGTTGCGGGACAGGGCCTGAACACTGAAGCTTTCTTT. Translating gives CASSVAGQGLNTEAFF.

The V gene is TRBV28, the J gene TRBJ1-2; 8 positions agree with TRBD1. V gave up 6 bases and J gave up 4 bases; unmatched junction bases: 4. The length of the CDR3 is 13 residues. From germline, CDR1 is MDHEN and CDR2 SYDVKM. The CDR3 bases are TGTGCCAGCAGAACGGGACAGGTCTATGGCTACACCTTC. It encodes CASRTGQVYGYTF.